A single sample gave rise to the 10 T cell receptor beta chains below, sequenced in a study of blood T cell repertoires in COVID-19. Method: immunoSEQ multiplex PCR; TCRdb's copy keeps in-frame clones and lacks some. This table holds approximately 150,000 clones, approximately 90% found once. Sequenced sample: peripheral blood. The origin of the receptors is a human donor in a cohort sampled during active COVID-19.

The CDR3 loop is CASSGTGKNTEAFF. DNA of the CDR3: TGTGCCAGCAGCGGGACAGGGAAGAACACTGAAGCTTTCTTT. This rearrangement joins TRBV7-2 to TRBJ1-1; 9 bases map to TRBD1. The CDR3 spans 14 residues. V lost 5 bases to trimming and J lost 1 base; unmatched junction nucleotides: 2. Per germline, CDR1 SGHTA and CDR2 FQGNSA.

The chain is built from TRBV14 and TRBJ2-3; the D gene is possibly TRBD1 (5 bases). Trimming removed 4 bases at V and 6 bases at J, with 20 bases between. Germline CDR1 is SGHDN and CDR2 is FVKESK. The CDR3 spans 16 residues. CDR3 in DNA: TGTGCCAGCAGCCCTAAGCTGAGTAGATCAGGGGATACGCAGTATTTT. Protein: CASSPKLSRSGDTQYF.

On this clone itself: Other DNA sequences in this specimen translate into the identical CDR3. The chain uses TRBV5-1 and TRBJ2-7; TRBD2 agrees at 8 bases. V gave up 3 bases and J gave up 3 bases; unmatched junction bases: 8. CDR3 length: 15 residues. In germline, CDR1 is SGHRS, CDR2 YFSETQ. CDR3 in DNA: TGCGCCAGCAGCTGGACCATGGGACTAGACTACGAGCAGTACTTC. This sequence encodes CASSWTMGLDYEQYF.

This chain uses TRBV3-1 (or the pseudogene TRBV3-2) with TRBJ2-7; 11 bases line up with TRBD2. Losses at the gene ends were 1 base for V and 4 bases for J; bases not matched to a gene: 15. The CDR3 loop spans 19 amino acids. The V gene's germline CDR1 is LGHDT and CDR2 YNNKEL (reference sequence). For the CDR3, the DNA is TGTGCCAGCAGCCAAGCCCCGCCACTAGCGGGGGATGTTTGGTACGAGCAGTACTTC. Its protein product is CASSQAPPLAGDVWYEQYF.

The chain has TRBV5-1 and TRBJ2-3, with TRBD2 matching over 8 bases. The CDR3 consists of 16 residues. From germline, CDR1 is SGHRS and CDR2 YFSETQ. Germline trimming cut 0 bases from V and 2 bases from J; bases unmatched to any gene: 5. The CDR3 is CASSLATSGNTDTQYF. Written as DNA, the CDR3 is TGCGCCAGCAGCTTGGCCACTAGCGGAAACACAGATACGCAGTATTTT.

The chain joins TRBV6-1 to TRBJ1-2; D gene unclear. In germline, CDR1 is MNHNS, CDR2 SASEGT. The CDR3 is made up of 16 amino acids. Deletions cut 2 bases from V and 5 bases from J, with 18 bases between. The CDR3 region is CASSETARALGYGYTF. CDR3 nucleotide sequence: TGTGCCAGCAGTGAAACGGCGCGGGCGTTAGGTTATGGCTACACCTTC.

The chain uses TRBV19 and TRBJ2-1, with D perhaps matching TRBD1 (5 bases). The CDR3 has 17 residues. V lost 1 base and J 8 bases, leaving 21 bases between the germline ends. Germline V gives CDR1 LNHDA, CDR2 SQIVND (reference sequence). CDR3 protein: CASSIVRGEKGIDEQFF. DNA of the CDR3: TGTGCCAGTAGTATAGTTAGGGGCGAGAAGGGTATCGATGAGCAGTTCTTC.

The DNA of the CDR3 is TGCGCCAGCAGTCAATCCAGGGGGGTGAACACTGAAGCTTTCTTT. It yields the protein CASSQSRGVNTEAFF. The chain recombines TRBV23-1 with TRBJ1-1; TRBD1 agrees at 7 bases. TRBV23-1 is an ORF, with its function uncertain. The CDR3 loop spans 15 amino acids. J lost 0 bases, V lost 0 bases, and 1 base had no gene match.

The chain combines TRBV21-1 with TRBJ1-5; TRBD1 reflects the table's D call only, with no check against the DNA. TRBV21-1 is an annotated pseudogene. CDR3 size: 13 residues. The CDR3 sequence is CASSRQGNQPQHF. As DNA, the CDR3 is TGTGCCAGCAGCAGACAGGGTAATCAGCCCCAGCATTTT.

The chain is built from TRBV30 and TRBJ2-4; D is perhaps TRBD1 (6 bases). The CDR3 length is 16 residues. V was cut by 1 base and J by 0 bases, with 13 bases left in between. Germline CDR1 reads GTSNPN; CDR2 reads SVGIG (reference sequence). This CDR3 reads CAWSAQGYRAKNIQYF. CDR3 sequence (DNA): TGTGCCTGGAGTGCCCAGGGGTACCGAGCCAAAAACATTCAGTACTTC.